A single sample is the source of the 25 T cell receptor beta chains below, sequenced in a study of blood T cell repertoires in COVID-19. Repertoires were generated with immunoSEQ multiplex PCR, while TCRdb's copy carries only in-frame clones and drops some. Here the sample spans some 180,000 clones, roughly three quarters being singletons. The material sequenced was PBMCs or T cells enriched from blood (not recorded which). These receptors came from a man aged 60-69 years who had been exposed to COVID-19.

The table lists this clone with a few counts. The chain combines TRBV5-1 with TRBJ2-7, with D maybe TRBD2 (7 bases). The V end was cut by 0 bases, the J end by 0 bases, with 10 bases between. CDR3 length: 15 residues. Germline V lookup: CDR1 SGHRS, CDR2 YFSETQ. CDR3 in DNA: TGCGCCAGCAGCTTGGGCGGGGGCGGCTCCTACGAGCAGTACTTC. Translating it yields CASSLGGGGSYEQYF.

This clone has only one observation. The chain links TRBV5-4 to TRBJ2-7; TRBD2 matches 7 bases. J lost 1 base, V lost 2 bases, and 6 bases had no gene match. There are 15 residues in the CDR3. Germline V gene data show CDR1 as SGHNT and CDR2 as YYREEE (reference sequence). CDR3 bases: TGTGCCAGCAGCTTAGGCGGGAGTCAGTCCTACGAGCAGTACTTC. Protein: CASSLGGSQSYEQYF.

This clone has more than one count but fewer than ten. V usage is TRBV24-1 and J usage is TRBJ2-5; no clear D gene. The ends were cut back, 0 bases at V and 0 bases at J, with 7 bases in the middle. The length of the CDR3 is 15 residues. The germline V gene encodes CDR1 KGHDR and CDR2 SFDVKD. The CDR3 sequence is CATSDLFEDQETQYF. In DNA form, the CDR3 reads TGTGCCACCAGTGATTTGTTCGAGGACCAAGAGACCCAGTACTTC.

The V and J genes are TRBV5-1 and TRBJ2-7; maybe TRBD1 (6 bases). The V and J ends lost 4 bases and 5 bases respectively, with 31 bases between them. The germline gives CDR1 SGHRS, CDR2 YFSETQ. The CDR3 has 19 residues. The CDR3 reads CASSPFLGSQGKISHEQYF. CDR3 sequence (DNA): TGCGCCAGCAGCCCATTCCTGGGGTCCCAGGGGAAAATCAGCCACGAGCAGTACTTC.

V gene TRBV28 combines with J gene TRBJ1-1; 7 bases fit TRBD1. In germline, CDR1 is MDHEN, CDR2 SYDVKM. There are 15 residues in the CDR3. The ends lost 6 bases at V and 0 bases at J; junction bases unmatched: 7. CDR3 sequence (DNA): TGTGCCAGCAGCCCGACAGGGATCATGAACACTGAAGCTTTCTTT. Its protein is CASSPTGIMNTEAFF.

Concerning this clone: Within the sample, other DNA sequences also encode this same CDR3. V and J are TRBV5-1 and TRBJ2-5; TRBD2 aligns across 13 bases. Trimming at V came to 4 bases and at J to 3 bases, leaving 3 bases not matched to a gene. This CDR3 spans 15 amino acids. CDR1 is SGHRS, CDR2 YFSETQ, per germline. CDR3 DNA: TGCGCCAGCAGCAGGGGGACTAGCGGGAAAGAGACCCAGTACTTC. This translates into CASSRGTSGKETQYF. The variable domain in full, completed from reference TRBV5-1 and TRBJ2-5, reads KAGVTQTPRYLIKTRGQQVTLSCSPISGHRSVSWYQQTPGQGLQFLFEYFSETQRNKGNFPGRFSGRQFSNSRSEMNVSTLELGDSALYLCASSRGTSGKETQYFGPGTRLLVL.

This clone appeared a single time. The chain combines TRBV6-2 or TRBV6-3 with TRBJ2-3; 11 bases match TRBD2. The junction had 5 bases not matched to a gene; V was cut back by 6 bases and J by 3 bases. Germline V lookup: CDR1 MNHEY, CDR2 SVGEGT. The CDR3 loop spans 15 amino acids. The CDR3 region is CASSDGTSGTDTQYF. The CDR3 coding sequence is TGTGCCAGCAGCGACGGGACTAGCGGAACAGATACGCAGTATTTT.

This CDR3 reads CASSPGTLNNSPLHF. The CDR3 DNA sequence: TGTGCCAGCAGTCCCGGGACACTAAATAATTCACCCCTCCACTTT. This chain connects TRBV27 to TRBJ1-6, with D tentatively TRBD1 (6 bases). Per germline, CDR1 MNHEY and CDR2 SMNVEV (reference sequence). The CDR3 consists of 15 residues. The V end lost 5 bases, the J end lost 5 bases, and 13 bases lay between the germline ends.

This clone is a singleton in its sample. V usage is TRBV27 and J usage is TRBJ1-6; TRBD1 matches at 9 bases. The CDR3 has 15 residues. With 5 bases clipped from V and 10 bases from J, the junction kept 9 bases outside the gene matches. Per the germline V gene, CDR1 is MNHEY and CDR2 is SMNVEV (reference sequence). CDR3 residues: CASSLTGGARSPLHF. CDR3 in DNA: TGTGCCAGCAGTCTTACAGGGGGCGCGAGGTCACCCCTCCACTTT.

This clone was recorded a few times. This chain uses TRBV6-1 with TRBJ1-6; tentative D call: TRBD1 (5 bases). This CDR3 contains 15 residues. Germline V gene lookup returns CDR1 MNHNS and CDR2 SASEGT. V was cut by 0 bases and J by 4 bases, with 7 bases left in between. CDR3 sequence reads: CASSEAKGYNSPLHF. Here the CDR3 DNA reads TGTGCCAGCAGTGAAGCTAAGGGGTATAATTCACCCCTCCACTTT.

The rearrangement links TRBV21-1 to TRBJ2-4; the D call of TRBD2 is as the table states it, not checked on the DNA. TRBV21-1 is reported as a pseudogene. This CDR3 comprises 16 residues. This chain's CDR3 is CASSATKTGAKNIQYF. The CDR3 coding sequence is TGTGCCAGCAGCGCAACGAAAACGGGGGCCAAAAACATTCAGTACTTC.

This chain connects TRBV4-1 to TRBJ2-2, with a weak D call TRBD1 (5 bases). Germline CDR1 and CDR2: MGHRA and YSYEKL. V gave up 0 bases and J gave up 6 bases, with 20 bases separating them. This CDR3 is 18 amino acids long. The DNA of the CDR3 is TGCGCCAGCAGCCAAGATGGTACTGGGGCAGTCACATCCGGGGAGCTGTTTTTT. This sequence encodes CASSQDGTGAVTSGELFF.

The chain couples TRBV5-6 to TRBJ2-7; TRBD1 might be the D (6 bases). The germline V gene encodes CDR1 SGHDT and CDR2 YYEEEE. Trimming pared 6 bases from V and 3 bases from J, leaving 22 bases between. The CDR3 runs to 16 residues. CDR3 sequence reads: CASTYTPGQRSYEQYF. The CDR3 DNA is TGTGCCAGCACCTACACCCCTGGACAGCGAAGCTACGAGCAGTACTTC.

The chain is built from TRBV6-6 and TRBJ1-5; no clear D. Germline values: CDR1 MNHNY, CDR2 SVGAGI (reference sequence). This CDR3 comprises 15 residues. Trimming cost V 2 bases and J 2 bases, with 10 bases left between them. CDR3 loop: CASSYGGQGNQPQHF. DNA of the CDR3: TGTGCCAGCAGTTACGGTGGGCAGGGCAATCAGCCCCAGCATTTT.

This chain connects TRBV19 to TRBJ2-7; possibly TRBD2 for D (6 bases). In germline, CDR1 is LNHDA, CDR2 SQIVND (reference sequence). Trimming took 6 bases from V and 0 from J, leaving 15 bases between them. The CDR3 covers 15 residues. In DNA form, the CDR3 reads TGTGCCAGTAGCTCTCCGGGACTCAGCTCCTACGAGCAGTACTTC. It is translated as CASSSPGLSSYEQYF.

This chain links TRBV27 with TRBJ2-7; TRBD1 is a possible D gene (6 bases). The germline V gene encodes CDR1 MNHEY and CDR2 SMNVEV (reference sequence). The CDR3 covers 14 residues. The ends were cut back, 3 bases at V and 0 bases at J, with 9 bases in the middle. The chain's CDR3 is CASSFRGSSYEQYF. CDR3 nucleotide sequence: TGTGCCAGCAGTTTCAGGGGCAGCTCCTACGAGCAGTACTTC.

V usage is TRBV7-2 and J usage is TRBJ2-3; 7 nucleotides line up with TRBD2. The CDR3 sequence is 15 residues long. The J segment lost 4 bases and the V segment lost 4 bases, leaving 8 bases of the junction unmatched. Per germline, CDR1 SGHTA and CDR2 FQGNSA. The CDR3 DNA sequence: TGTGCCAGCAGCTCGGGACTATTTAGATCAGATACGCAGTATTTT. Residues: CASSSGLFRSDTQYF.

This chain links TRBV19 with TRBJ2-1; a weak D match, TRBD1 (6 bases). Trimming stripped 6 bases from V and 4 bases from J, with 16 bases between. The CDR3 covers 15 residues. Germline V gene data show CDR1 as LNHDA and CDR2 as SQIVND (reference sequence). The CDR3 coding sequence is TGTGCCAGTAGGACCGGACAGTTTCCTTACAATGAGCAGTTCTTC. Residues: CASRTGQFPYNEQFF.

The chain recombines TRBV7-3 with TRBJ2-3; the match to TRBD2 covers 8 bases. Germline V CDR1 and CDR2: SGHTA, FQGTGA. This CDR3 contains 15 residues. The V gene end was trimmed by 5 bases and the J gene end by 6 bases; junction bases not matched to a gene: 10. CDR3 sequence (DNA): TGTGCCAGCAGCCCGGTAGCGGGACCCCGTGATACGCAGTATTTT. Translation: CASSPVAGPRDTQYF.

The CDR3 sequence: CASSIRLAGRTHEQFF. The CDR3 DNA is TGTGCCAGTAGTATTCGGCTAGCGGGAAGGACACATGAGCAGTTCTTC. The chain links TRBV19 to TRBJ2-1; 9 positions agree with TRBD2. The germline gives CDR1 LNHDA, CDR2 SQIVND (reference sequence). This CDR3 has 16 amino acids. Unmatched junction bases numbered 11, after V lost 3 bases and J lost 8 bases.

This clone was seen a handful of times. The rearrangement uses TRBV19 and TRBJ1-2, with D hard to call. Trimming pared 5 bases from V and 6 bases from J, leaving 13 bases between. The CDR3 extends over 13 amino acids. Germline V gene lookup returns CDR1 LNHDA and CDR2 SQIVND (reference sequence). DNA of the CDR3: TGTGCCAGTAGTCCCGAGGGAGGTGATGGCTACACCTTC. This gives the protein CASSPEGGDGYTF.

The rearrangement links TRBV7-6 to TRBJ2-3; the match to TRBD2 covers 9 bases. Germline V gives CDR1 SGHVS, CDR2 FNYEAQ. V was pared by 4 bases and J by 5 bases, with 10 bases of the junction left unmatched. CDR3 length: 16 residues. The CDR3 DNA sequence: TGTGCCAGCAGCTCCTGGCGGGAGGGGAGCGGAGATACGCAGTATTTT. Encoded protein: CASSSWREGSGDTQYF.

V gene TRBV7-2 combines with J gene TRBJ1-5; D is undetermined. V shed 5 bases and J shed 3 bases, with 11 bases lying between them. The CDR3 extends over 14 amino acids. Per germline, CDR1 SGHTA and CDR2 FQGNSA. The DNA for the CDR3 is TGTGCCAGCAGCCTCGGACTGAACAATCAGCCCCAGCATTTT. Protein sequence: CASSLGLNNQPQHF.

V usage is TRBV5-1 and J usage is TRBJ2-1; TRBD1 aligns across 9 bases. The CDR3 length is 15 residues. The J segment lost 5 bases and the V segment lost 1 base, leaving 4 bases of the junction unmatched. Germline CDR1 and CDR2: SGHRS and YFSETQ. CDR3 sequence (DNA): TGCGCCAGCAGCTTGACAGGGGGCACGGACAATGAGCAGTTCTTC. This sequence encodes CASSLTGGTDNEQFF.

This rearrangement joins TRBV24-1 to TRBJ2-1; D may be TRBD2 (6 bases). The CDR3 consists of 16 residues. Trimming took off 3 bases at V and 4 bases at J, with 15 bases between the two ends. Germline CDR1 reads KGHDR; CDR2 reads SFDVKD. Here the CDR3 DNA reads TGTGCCACCAGTGATGCCGGGCCAGCGGGTTACAATGAGCAGTTCTTC. Its protein is CATSDAGPAGYNEQFF.